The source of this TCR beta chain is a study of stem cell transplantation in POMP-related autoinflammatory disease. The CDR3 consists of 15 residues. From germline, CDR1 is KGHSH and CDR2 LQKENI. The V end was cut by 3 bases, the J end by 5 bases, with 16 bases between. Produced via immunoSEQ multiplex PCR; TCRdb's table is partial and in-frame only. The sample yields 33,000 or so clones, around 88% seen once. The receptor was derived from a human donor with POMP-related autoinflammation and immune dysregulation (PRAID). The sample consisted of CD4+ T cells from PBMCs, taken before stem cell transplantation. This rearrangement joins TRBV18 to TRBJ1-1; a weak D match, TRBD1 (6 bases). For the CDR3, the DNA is TGTGCCAGCTCACCTCTCACAGGGTTTGGGACTGAAGCTTTCTTT. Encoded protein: CASSPLTGFGTEAFF.